Reported below is one TCR beta chain. Its antigen is currently unknown. These data originate in a study of vaccination and CD4 T cells after COVID-19. At the level of the study: Each participant was administered two doses of a vaccine, which was either BNT162b2 or mRNA-1273.

V lost 8 bases and J lost 6, with 16 bases in between. Germline V gene data show CDR1 as MNHNS and CDR2 as SASEGT. This CDR3 comprises 13 residues. Researchers used the Oncomine TCR Beta short-read assay to sequence DNA from cultured CD4+ T cells. TCRdb processed the PCR reads anew with MiXCR; each CDR3 protein has one entry. This repertoire shows some 8,000 distinct CDR3 sequences, 40% to 55% found once; its top ten account for 17%. Treatment of the sample: roughly ten-day PBMC culture with coronavirus spike peptide pools or control peptides (ViraFEST assay). Ahead of the COVID-19 pandemic (2011-2018), the CD4+ T cells of the unexposed donor were collected.

The rearrangement joins TRBV6-1 to TRBJ1-1; D not resolved. Sequencing used CD4+ T cells from blood, cultured in vitro. The clonotype was recovered from a human donor in good health. This CDR3 reads CASSGPKESEAFF. In DNA, the CDR3 is TGTGCCAGCTCCGGACCCAAAGAGTCTGAAGCTTTCTTT.